One and the same sample provided the 13 T cell receptor beta chains below, sequenced in a study of Ad26.COV2.S vaccination and SARS-CoV-2 variants. The treatment denotes: around 19 received Ad26.COV2.S at low or high dose, single or two shots; roughly five received placebo; per-sample allocation not given. Sample collection was performed on day 63 after the first vaccine or placebo injection. TCRdb keeps only in-frame clones here, not all; method: immunoSEQ multiplex PCR. The sample yields hundreds of thousands of clones, around 90% seen once. The sequencing here drew on peripheral blood, taken in a trial of Ad26.COV2.S vaccine versus placebo. All receptors come from a person between 18 and 60 years old who received the Ad26.COV2.S COVID-19 vaccine or a placebo.

V gene TRBV5-1 combines with J gene TRBJ1-1; a possible D gene is TRBD1 (5 bases). With 2 bases removed from V and 0 bases from J, the gap between germline ends came to 14 bases. The CDR3 spans 16 residues. Germline V gene lookup returns CDR1 SGHRS and CDR2 YFSETQ. In nucleotides, the CDR3 is TGCGCCAGCAGCTTCCATGACAGCCGGATGAACACTGAAGCTTTCTTT. Amino acids: CASSFHDSRMNTEAFF.

V gene TRBV28 combines with J gene TRBJ2-6; no clear D. CDR3 length: 17 residues. V was pared by 3 bases and J by 1 base, with 13 bases between. Germline V CDR1 and CDR2: MDHEN, SYDVKM. The CDR3 loop reads CASSFPALTSGANVLTF. The CDR3 region has the DNA TGTGCCAGCAGTTTTCCGGCCCTAACTTCTGGGGCCAACGTCCTGACTTTC.

V and J are TRBV27 and TRBJ2-1; TRBD1 matches at 8 bases. CDR1 is MNHEY, CDR2 SMNVEV, per germline (reference sequence). The V gene end was trimmed by 2 bases and the J gene end by 7 bases; junction bases not matched to a gene: 4. The CDR3 covers 14 residues. CDR3 region: CASSLQGARNEQFF. The CDR3 nucleotides read TGTGCCAGCAGTTTACAGGGGGCGAGGAATGAGCAGTTCTTC.

V and J are TRBV7-9 and TRBJ1-5; no reliable D call. Trimming shortened V by 1 base and J by 6 bases, and 4 bases separated the two germline ends. Germline V lookup: CDR1 SEHNR, CDR2 FQNEAQ (reference sequence). The CDR3 extends over 12 amino acids. CDR3 protein: CASSLEGQPQHF. In DNA, the CDR3 is TGTGCCAGCAGCTTAGAGGGTCAGCCCCAGCATTTT.

The rearrangement links TRBV19 to TRBJ2-5; D gene uncertain. The CDR3 spans 13 residues. The germline gives CDR1 LNHDA, CDR2 SQIVND (reference sequence). The V gene lost 4 bases and the J gene lost 5 bases, with 11 bases spanning the gap. The CDR3 DNA reads as TGTGCCAGTAGTACCCTACAAGTGGAGACCCAGTACTTC. Encoded protein: CASSTLQVETQYF.

This sequence joins TRBV7-8 and TRBJ2-5; D assignment may be TRBD1 or TRBD2 (7 bases each). V lost 7 bases to trimming and J lost 5 bases, with 17 bases between them. The CDR3 runs 14 residues. Germline-derived CDR1 and CDR2 are SGHVS and FQNEAQ. The CDR3 DNA reads TGTGCCAGCAACAACTTCCAGGGGGGGGAGACCCAGTACTTC. Translated: CASNNFQGGETQYF.

This sequence joins TRBV3-1 (or the pseudogene TRBV3-2) and TRBJ1-5, with D hard to call. There are 16 residues in the CDR3. The V gene's germline CDR1 is LGHDT and CDR2 YNNKEL (reference sequence). Trimming took off 0 bases at V and 0 bases at J, with 9 bases between the two ends. The CDR3: CASSQDGGSSNQPQHF. As DNA, the CDR3 is TGTGCCAGCAGCCAAGACGGAGGGTCTAGCAATCAGCCCCAGCATTTT.

The chain joins TRBV3-1 (or the pseudogene TRBV3-2) to TRBJ2-2, with 9 bases fitting TRBD2. CDR3 length equals 16 residues. Germline V gene sequence: CDR1 LGHDT, CDR2 YNNKEL (reference sequence). Trimming took 1 base from V and 6 from J; bases not matched to a gene: 6. The CDR3 coding sequence is TGTGCCAGCAGCCAAGTCGCGGGAGGGGGCCCCGGGGAGCTGTTTTTT. It translates to CASSQVAGGGPGELFF.

Notes on this clone: Other nucleotide sequences in the sample specify the same CDR3. The rearrangement uses TRBV12-3 or TRBV12-4 and TRBJ1-1, with D uncertain. There are 13 residues in the CDR3. Trimming cost V 2 bases and J 1 base, with 5 bases left between them. The CDR3: CASSLRRNTEAFF. The CDR3 coding sequence is TGTGCCAGCAGTTTACGGAGGAACACTGAAGCTTTCTTT.

This sequence joins TRBV7-9 and TRBJ1-2; D is perhaps TRBD1 (5 bases). Per germline, CDR1 SEHNR and CDR2 FQNEAQ (reference sequence). The CDR3 runs 15 residues. Trimming removed 5 bases from V and 5 bases from J, with 18 bases in between. CDR3 coding DNA: TGTGCCAGCAGCGCCTATTCAGGGTCCCGGTATGGCTACACCTTC. This sequence encodes CASSAYSGSRYGYTF.

The V gene is TRBV19, the J gene TRBJ1-3, with TRBD1 matching over 7 bases. With V trimmed by 6 bases and J by 2 bases, 7 bases remained unmatched. The CDR3 sequence is 15 residues long. The germline gives CDR1 LNHDA, CDR2 SQIVND (reference sequence). The CDR3 DNA reads as TGTGCCAGTAGCCTGACAGGGTTCCCTGGAAACACCATATATTTT. This encodes CASSLTGFPGNTIYF.

V gene TRBV7-6 combines with J gene TRBJ2-3; 7 positions agree with TRBD2. The CDR3 contains 16 residues. Losses at the gene ends were 2 bases for V and 2 bases for J; bases not matched to a gene: 7. Per germline, CDR1 SGHVS and CDR2 FNYEAQ. The CDR3 DNA reads TGTGCCAGCAGCTTAAATCCAGCGGGAACCACAGATACGCAGTATTTT. Amino acids: CASSLNPAGTTDTQYF.

This clone was recorded only once. The chain is built from TRBV19 and TRBJ2-2; no firm D call. The V gene lost 7 bases and the J gene lost 6 bases, with 15 bases spanning the gap. The germline V gene encodes CDR1 LNHDA and CDR2 SQIVND (reference sequence). The length of the CDR3 is 14 residues. The chain's CDR3 is CASKLLSRPGELFF. CDR3 sequence (DNA): TGTGCCAGTAAACTCCTGTCCCGGCCCGGGGAGCTGTTTTTT.